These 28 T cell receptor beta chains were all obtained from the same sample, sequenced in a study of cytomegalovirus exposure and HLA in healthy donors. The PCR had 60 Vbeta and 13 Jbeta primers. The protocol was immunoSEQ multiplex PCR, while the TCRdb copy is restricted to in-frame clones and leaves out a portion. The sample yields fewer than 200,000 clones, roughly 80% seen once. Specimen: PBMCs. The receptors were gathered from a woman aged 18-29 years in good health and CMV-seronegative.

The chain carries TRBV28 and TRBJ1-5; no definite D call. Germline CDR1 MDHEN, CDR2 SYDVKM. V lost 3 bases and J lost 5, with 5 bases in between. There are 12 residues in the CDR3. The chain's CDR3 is CASSLLDQPQHF. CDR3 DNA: TGTGCCAGCAGTTTGTTAGATCAGCCCCAGCATTTT.

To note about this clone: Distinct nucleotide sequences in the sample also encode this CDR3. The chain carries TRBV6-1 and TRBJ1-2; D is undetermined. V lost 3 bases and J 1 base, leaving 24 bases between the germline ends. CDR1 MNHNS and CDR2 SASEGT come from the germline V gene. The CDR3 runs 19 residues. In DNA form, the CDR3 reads TGTGCCAGCAGTGAGGACTCGATAAATATGGACCCACTTAACTATGGCTACACCTTC. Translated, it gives CASSEDSINMDPLNYGYTF.

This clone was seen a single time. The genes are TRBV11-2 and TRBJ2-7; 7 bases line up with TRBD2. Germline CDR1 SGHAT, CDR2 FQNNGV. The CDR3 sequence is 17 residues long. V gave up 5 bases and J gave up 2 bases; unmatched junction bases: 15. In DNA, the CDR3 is TGTGCCAGCAGCCCAATGATTTCGTCTGGGGGGGCCTACGAGCAGTACTTC. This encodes CASSPMISSGGAYEQYF. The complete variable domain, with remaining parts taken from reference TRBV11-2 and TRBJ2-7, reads EAGVAQSPRYKIIEKRQSVAFWCNPISGHATLYWYQQILGQGPKLLIQFQNNGVVDDSQLPKDRFSAERLKGVDSTLKIQPAKLEDSAVYLCASSPMISSGGAYEQYFGPGTRLTVT.

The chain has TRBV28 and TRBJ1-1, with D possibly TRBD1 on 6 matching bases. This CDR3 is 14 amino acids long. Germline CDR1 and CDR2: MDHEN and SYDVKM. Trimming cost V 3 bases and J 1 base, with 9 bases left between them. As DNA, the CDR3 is TGTGCCAGCAGTTTCGGGGGGCGGAACACTGAAGCTTTCTTT. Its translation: CASSFGGRNTEAFF.

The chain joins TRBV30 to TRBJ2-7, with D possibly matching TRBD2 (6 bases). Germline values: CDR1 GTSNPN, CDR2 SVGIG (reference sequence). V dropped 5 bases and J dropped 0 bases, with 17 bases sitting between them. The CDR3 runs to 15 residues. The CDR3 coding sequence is TGTGCCTGGGGCTCCGGGACTTTCAGCTCCTACGAGCAGTACTTC. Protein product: CAWGSGTFSSYEQYF. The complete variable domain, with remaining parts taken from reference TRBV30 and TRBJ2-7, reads SQTIHQWPATLVQPVGSPLSLECTVEGTSNPNLYWYRQAAGRGLQLLFYSVGIGQISSEVPQNLSASRPQDRQFILSSKKLLLSDSGFYLCAWGSGTFSSYEQYFGPGTRLTVT.

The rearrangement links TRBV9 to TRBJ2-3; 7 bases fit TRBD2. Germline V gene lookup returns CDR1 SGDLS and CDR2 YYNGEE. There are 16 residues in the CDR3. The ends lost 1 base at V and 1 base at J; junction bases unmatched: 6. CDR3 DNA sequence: TGTGCCAGCAGCGTAAGTGGGGGAGGGGGCACAGATACGCAGTATTTT. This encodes CASSVSGGGGTDTQYF. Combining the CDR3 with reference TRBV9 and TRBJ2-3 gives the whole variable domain DSGVTQTPKHLITATGQRVTLRCSPRSGDLSVYWYQQSLDQGLQFLIQYYNGEERAKGNILERFSAQQFPDLHSELNLSSLELGDSALYFCASSVSGGGGTDTQYFGPGTRLTVL.

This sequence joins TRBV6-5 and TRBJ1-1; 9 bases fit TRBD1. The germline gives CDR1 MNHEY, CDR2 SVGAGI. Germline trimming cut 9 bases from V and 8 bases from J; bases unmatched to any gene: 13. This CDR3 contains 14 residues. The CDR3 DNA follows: TGTGCCAGTTCCCGGGACAGGGTATTGGAAGAAGCTTTCTTT. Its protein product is CASSRDRVLEEAFF.

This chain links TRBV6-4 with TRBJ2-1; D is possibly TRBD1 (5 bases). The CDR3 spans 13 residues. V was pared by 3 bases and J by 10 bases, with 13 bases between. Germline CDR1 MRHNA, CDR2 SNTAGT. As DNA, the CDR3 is TGTGCCAGCAGTGAGGGCGAGGCAGGGGAGCAGTTCTTC. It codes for CASSEGEAGEQFF.

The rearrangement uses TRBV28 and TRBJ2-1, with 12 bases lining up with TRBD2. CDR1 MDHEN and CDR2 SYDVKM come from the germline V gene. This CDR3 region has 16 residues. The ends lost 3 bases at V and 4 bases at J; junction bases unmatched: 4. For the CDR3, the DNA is TGTGCCAGCAGTTTCCCTGGACTAGCGGGATACAATGAGCAGTTCTTC. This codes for CASSFPGLAGYNEQFF.

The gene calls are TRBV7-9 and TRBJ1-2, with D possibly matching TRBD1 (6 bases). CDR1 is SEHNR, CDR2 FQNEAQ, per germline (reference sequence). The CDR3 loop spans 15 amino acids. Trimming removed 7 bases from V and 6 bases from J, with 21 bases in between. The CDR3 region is CASKPIRRGAHGYTF. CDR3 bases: TGTGCCAGCAAACCGATTAGGCGGGGGGCGCATGGCTACACCTTC. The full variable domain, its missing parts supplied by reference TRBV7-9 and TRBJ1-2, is DTGVSQNPRHKITKRGQNVTFRCDPISEHNRLYWYRQTLGQGPEFLTYFQNEAQLEKSRLLSDRFSAERPKGSFSTLEIQRTEQGDSAMYLCASKPIRRGAHGYTFGSGTRLTVV.

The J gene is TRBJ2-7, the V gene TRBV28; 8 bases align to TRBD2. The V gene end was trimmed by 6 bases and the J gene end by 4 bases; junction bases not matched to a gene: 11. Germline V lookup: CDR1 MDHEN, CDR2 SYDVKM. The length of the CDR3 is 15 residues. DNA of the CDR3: TGTGCCAGCAGCCCTGCCGGGACTAGTCAATACGAGCAGTACTTC. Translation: CASSPAGTSQYEQYF. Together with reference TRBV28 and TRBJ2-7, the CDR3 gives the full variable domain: DVKVTQSSRYLVKRTGEKVFLECVQDMDHENMFWYRQDPGLGLRLIYFSYDVKMKEKGDIPEGYSVSREKKERFSLILESASTNQTSMYLCASSPAGTSQYEQYFGPGTRLTVT.

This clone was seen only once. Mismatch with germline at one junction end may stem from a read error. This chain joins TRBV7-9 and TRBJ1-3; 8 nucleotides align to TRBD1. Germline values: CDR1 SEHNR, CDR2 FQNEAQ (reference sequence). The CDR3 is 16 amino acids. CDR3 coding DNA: TGTTCCAGCAGCTTAGGAGGGGACAGGTTCGGAAACACCATATATTTT. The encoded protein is CSSSLGGDRFGNTIYF.

This chain's CDR3 is CATSRHGGWETQYF. The CDR3 nucleotides read TGTGCCACCAGCAGACATGGAGGTTGGGAGACCCAGTACTTC. The chain carries TRBV15 and TRBJ2-5; weak D call: TRBD2 (5 bases). CDR1 is LNHNV and CDR2 is YYDKDF in the germline V gene (reference sequence). The V end was cut by 2 bases, the J end by 5 bases, with 12 bases between. This CDR3 contains 14 residues.

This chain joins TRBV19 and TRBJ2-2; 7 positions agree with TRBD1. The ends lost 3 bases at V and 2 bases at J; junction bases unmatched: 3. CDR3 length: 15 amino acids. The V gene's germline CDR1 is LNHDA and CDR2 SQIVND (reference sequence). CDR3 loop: CASSIGTANTGELFF. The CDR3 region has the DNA TGTGCCAGTAGTATTGGGACAGCTAACACCGGGGAGCTGTTTTTT.

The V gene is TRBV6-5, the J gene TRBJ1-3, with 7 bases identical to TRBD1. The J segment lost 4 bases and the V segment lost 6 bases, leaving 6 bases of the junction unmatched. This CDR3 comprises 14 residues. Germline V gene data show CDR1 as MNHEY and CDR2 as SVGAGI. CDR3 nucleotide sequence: TGTGCCAGCAGACGCCGACAGGGCGGAAACACCATATATTTT. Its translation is CASRRRQGGNTIYF.

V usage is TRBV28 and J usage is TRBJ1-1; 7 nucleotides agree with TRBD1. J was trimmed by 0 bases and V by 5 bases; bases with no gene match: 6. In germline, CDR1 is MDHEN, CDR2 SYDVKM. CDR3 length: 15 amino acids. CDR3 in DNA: TGTGCCAGCAGTCCCAGGGGGGTCCTGAACACTGAAGCTTTCTTT. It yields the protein CASSPRGVLNTEAFF.

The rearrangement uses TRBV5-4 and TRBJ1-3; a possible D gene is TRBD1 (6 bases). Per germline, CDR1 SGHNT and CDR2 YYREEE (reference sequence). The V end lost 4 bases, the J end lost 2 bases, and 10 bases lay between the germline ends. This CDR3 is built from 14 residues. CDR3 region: CASSPTGPGNTIYF. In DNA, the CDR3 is TGTGCCAGCAGCCCAACAGGGCCTGGAAACACCATATATTTT.

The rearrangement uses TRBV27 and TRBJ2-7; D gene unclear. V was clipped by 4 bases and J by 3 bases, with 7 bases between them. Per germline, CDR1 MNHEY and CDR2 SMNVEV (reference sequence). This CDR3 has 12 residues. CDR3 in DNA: TGTGCCAGCAGTTCCAGAGGCTACGAGCAGTACTTC. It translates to CASSSRGYEQYF.

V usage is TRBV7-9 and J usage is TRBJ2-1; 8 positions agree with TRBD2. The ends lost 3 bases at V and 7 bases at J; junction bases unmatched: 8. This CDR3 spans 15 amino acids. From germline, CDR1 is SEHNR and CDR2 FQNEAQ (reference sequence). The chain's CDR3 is CASSFVSPGGNEQFF. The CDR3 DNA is TGTGCCAGCAGCTTTGTATCCCCGGGGGGGAATGAGCAGTTCTTC.

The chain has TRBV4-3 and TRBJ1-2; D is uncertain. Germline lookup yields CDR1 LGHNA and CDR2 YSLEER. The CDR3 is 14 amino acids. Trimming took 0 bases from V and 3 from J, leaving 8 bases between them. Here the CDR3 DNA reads TGCGCCAGCAGCCAAGATCGGGGATACTATGGCTACACCTTC. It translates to CASSQDRGYYGYTF.

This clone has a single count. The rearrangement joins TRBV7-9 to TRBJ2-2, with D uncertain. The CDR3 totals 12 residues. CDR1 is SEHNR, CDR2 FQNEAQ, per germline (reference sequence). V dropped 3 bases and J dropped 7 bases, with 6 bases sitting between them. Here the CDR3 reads CASSFSNGELFF. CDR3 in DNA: TGTGCCAGCAGCTTTTCTAACGGGGAGCTGTTTTTT. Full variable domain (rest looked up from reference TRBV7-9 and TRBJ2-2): DTGVSQNPRHKITKRGQNVTFRCDPISEHNRLYWYRQTLGQGPEFLTYFQNEAQLEKSRLLSDRFSAERPKGSFSTLEIQRTEQGDSAMYLCASSFSNGELFFGEGSRLTVL.

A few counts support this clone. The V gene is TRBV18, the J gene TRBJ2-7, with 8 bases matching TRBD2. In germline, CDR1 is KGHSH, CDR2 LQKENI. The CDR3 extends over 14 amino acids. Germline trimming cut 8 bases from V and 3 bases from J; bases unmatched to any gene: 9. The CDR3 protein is CASTPGTSGYEQYF. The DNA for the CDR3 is TGTGCCAGCACGCCGGGGACTAGTGGCTACGAGCAGTACTTC.

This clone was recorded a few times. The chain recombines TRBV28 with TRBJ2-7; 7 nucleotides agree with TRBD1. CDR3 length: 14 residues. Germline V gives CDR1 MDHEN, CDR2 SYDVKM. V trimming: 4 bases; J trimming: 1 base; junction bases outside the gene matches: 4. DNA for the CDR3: TGTGCCAGCAGTTCGACAGGGAGATCCTACGAGCAGTACTTC. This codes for CASSSTGRSYEQYF.

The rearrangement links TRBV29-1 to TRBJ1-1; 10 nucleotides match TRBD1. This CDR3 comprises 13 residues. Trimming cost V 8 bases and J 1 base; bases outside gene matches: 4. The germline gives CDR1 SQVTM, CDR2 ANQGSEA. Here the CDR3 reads CSTRTGGNTEAFF. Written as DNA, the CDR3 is TGCAGCACCCGGACAGGGGGGAACACTGAAGCTTTCTTT. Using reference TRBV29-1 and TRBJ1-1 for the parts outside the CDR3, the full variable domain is SAVISQKPSRDICQRGTSLTIQCQVDSQVTMMFWYRQQPGQSLTLIATANQGSEATYESGFVIDKFPISRPNLTFSTLTVSNMSPEDSSIYLCSTRTGGNTEAFFGQGTRLTVV.

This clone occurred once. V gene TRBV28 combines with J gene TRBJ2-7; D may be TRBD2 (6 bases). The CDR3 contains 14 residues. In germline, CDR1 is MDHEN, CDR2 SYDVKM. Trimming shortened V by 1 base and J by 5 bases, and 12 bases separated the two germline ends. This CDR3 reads CASSLSGGSNEQYF. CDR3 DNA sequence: TGTGCCAGCAGTTTATCTGGAGGGTCCAACGAGCAGTACTTC. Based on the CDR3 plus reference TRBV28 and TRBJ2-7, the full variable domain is DVKVTQSSRYLVKRTGEKVFLECVQDMDHENMFWYRQDPGLGLRLIYFSYDVKMKEKGDIPEGYSVSREKKERFSLILESASTNQTSMYLCASSLSGGSNEQYFGPGTRLTVT.

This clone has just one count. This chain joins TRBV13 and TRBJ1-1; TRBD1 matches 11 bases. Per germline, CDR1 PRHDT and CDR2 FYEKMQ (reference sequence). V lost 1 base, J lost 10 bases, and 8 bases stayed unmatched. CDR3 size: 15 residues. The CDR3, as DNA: TGTGCCAGCAGCTTAGCCACCCGGACAGGGGGCTCAGCTTTCTTT. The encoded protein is CASSLATRTGGSAFF.

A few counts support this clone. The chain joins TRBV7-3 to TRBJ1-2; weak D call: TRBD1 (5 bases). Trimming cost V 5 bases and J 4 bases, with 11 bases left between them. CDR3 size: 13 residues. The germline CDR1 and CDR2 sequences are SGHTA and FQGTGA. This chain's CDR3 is CASSQGATYGYTF. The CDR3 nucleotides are TGTGCCAGCAGCCAAGGGGCGACCTATGGCTACACCTTC.

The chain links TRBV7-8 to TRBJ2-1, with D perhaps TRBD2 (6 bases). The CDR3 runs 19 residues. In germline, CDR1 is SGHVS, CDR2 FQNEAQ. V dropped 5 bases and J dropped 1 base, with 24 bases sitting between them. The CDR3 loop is CASSPGQRGASRSYNEQFF. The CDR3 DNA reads TGTGCCAGCAGCCCTGGGCAGCGCGGGGCCTCCAGGTCCTACAATGAGCAGTTCTTC.